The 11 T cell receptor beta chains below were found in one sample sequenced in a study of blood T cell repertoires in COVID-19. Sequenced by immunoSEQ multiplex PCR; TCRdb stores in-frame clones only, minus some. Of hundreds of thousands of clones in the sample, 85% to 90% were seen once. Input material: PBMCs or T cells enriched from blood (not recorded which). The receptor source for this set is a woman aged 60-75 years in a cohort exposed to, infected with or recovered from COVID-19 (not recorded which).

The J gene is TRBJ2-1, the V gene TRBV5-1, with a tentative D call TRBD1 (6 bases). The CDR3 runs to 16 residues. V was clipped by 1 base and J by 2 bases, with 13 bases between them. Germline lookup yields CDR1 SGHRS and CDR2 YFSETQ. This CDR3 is CASSLRTEPTYNEQFF. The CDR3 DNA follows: TGCGCCAGCAGCTTGCGGACAGAACCAACCTACAATGAGCAGTTCTTC.

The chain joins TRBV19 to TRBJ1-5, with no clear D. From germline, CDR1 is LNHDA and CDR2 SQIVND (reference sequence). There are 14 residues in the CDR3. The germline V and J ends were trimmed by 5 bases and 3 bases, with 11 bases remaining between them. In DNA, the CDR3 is TGTGCCAGTAGTCCCCCCCCCATCAATCAGCCCCAGCATTTT. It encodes CASSPPPINQPQHF.

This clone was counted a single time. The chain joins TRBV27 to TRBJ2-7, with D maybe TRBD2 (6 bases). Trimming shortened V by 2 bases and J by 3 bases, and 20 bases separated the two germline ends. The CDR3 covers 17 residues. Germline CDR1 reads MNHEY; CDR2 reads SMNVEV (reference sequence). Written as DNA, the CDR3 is TGTGCCAGCAGTTTAAGCTCGGGCGGGGTACCCAGCTACGAGCAGTACTTC. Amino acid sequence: CASSLSSGGVPSYEQYF.

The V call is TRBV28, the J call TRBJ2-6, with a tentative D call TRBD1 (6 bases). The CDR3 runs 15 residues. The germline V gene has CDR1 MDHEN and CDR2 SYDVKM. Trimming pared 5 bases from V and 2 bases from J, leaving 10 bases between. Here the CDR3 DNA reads TGTGCCAGCAGTCAAACAGGGCCTGGGGCCAACGTCCTGACTTTC. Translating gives CASSQTGPGANVLTF.

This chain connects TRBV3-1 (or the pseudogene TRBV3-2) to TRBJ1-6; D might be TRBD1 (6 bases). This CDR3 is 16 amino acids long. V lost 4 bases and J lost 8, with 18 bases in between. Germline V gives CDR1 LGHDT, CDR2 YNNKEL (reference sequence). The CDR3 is CASSRGEGRQDSPLHF. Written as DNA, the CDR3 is TGTGCCAGCAGCCGAGGGGAGGGGAGACAGGATTCACCCCTCCACTTT.

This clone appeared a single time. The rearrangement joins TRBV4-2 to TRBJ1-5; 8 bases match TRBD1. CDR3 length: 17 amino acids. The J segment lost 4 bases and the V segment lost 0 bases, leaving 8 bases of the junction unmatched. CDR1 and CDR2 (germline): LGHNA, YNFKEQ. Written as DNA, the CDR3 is TGTGCCAGCAGCCAAGATGTCGATGGACAGGGAAATCAGCCCCAGCATTTT. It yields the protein CASSQDVDGQGNQPQHF.

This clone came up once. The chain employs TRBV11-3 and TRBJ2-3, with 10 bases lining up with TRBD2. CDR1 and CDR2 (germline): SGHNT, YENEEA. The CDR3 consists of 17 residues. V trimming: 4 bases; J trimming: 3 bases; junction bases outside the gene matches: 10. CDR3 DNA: TGTGCCAGCAGCTACCAAGCTAGCGGGAGCGGGACAGATACGCAGTATTTT. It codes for CASSYQASGSGTDTQYF.

The CDR3 DNA sequence: TGTGCCAGCAGTTTATTAGGGGGCGCGTCATCCTACGAGCAGTACTTC. As protein: CASSLLGGASSYEQYF. V is TRBV28 and J is TRBJ2-7, with 7 positions matching TRBD1. With 1 base clipped from V and 1 base from J, the junction kept 7 bases outside the gene matches. Germline V CDR1 and CDR2: MDHEN, SYDVKM. CDR3 length: 16 residues. Full variable domain (remainder filled in from reference TRBV28 and TRBJ2-7): DVKVTQSSRYLVKRTGEKVFLECVQDMDHENMFWYRQDPGLGLRLIYFSYDVKMKEKGDIPEGYSVSREKKERFSLILESASTNQTSMYLCASSLLGGASSYEQYFGPGTRLTVT.

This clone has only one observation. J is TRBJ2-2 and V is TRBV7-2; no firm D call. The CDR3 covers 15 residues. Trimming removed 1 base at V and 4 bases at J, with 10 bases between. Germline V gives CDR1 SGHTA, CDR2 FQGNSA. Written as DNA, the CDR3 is TGTGCCAGCAGCTTAGTTATGGCTGCCACCGGGGAGCTGTTTTTT. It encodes CASSLVMAATGELFF.

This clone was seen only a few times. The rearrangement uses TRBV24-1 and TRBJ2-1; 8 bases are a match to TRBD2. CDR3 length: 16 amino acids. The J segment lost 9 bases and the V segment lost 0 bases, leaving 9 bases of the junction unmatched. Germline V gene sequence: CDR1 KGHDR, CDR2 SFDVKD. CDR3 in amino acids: CATSDLSGGSMGEQFF. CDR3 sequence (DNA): TGTGCCACCAGTGATTTGTCGGGAGGGTCAATGGGTGAGCAGTTCTTC.

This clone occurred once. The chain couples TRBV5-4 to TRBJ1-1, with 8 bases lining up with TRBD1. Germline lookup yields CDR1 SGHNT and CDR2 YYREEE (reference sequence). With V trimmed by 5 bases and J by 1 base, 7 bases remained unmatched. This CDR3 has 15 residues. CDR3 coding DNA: TGTGCCAGCAGTCCCAGGGGGCTCGGGAACACTGAAGCTTTCTTT. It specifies CASSPRGLGNTEAFF.